This T cell receptor beta chain appears in the sequencing data of a study of patients and donors after allogeneic stem cell transplantation. TCRdb processed the RT-PCR reads anew with MiXCR; each CDR3 protein has one entry. The sample consists of about a million distinct CDR3 sequences, approximately 19% of them appearing once. Trimming cost V 6 bases and J 0 bases, with 11 bases left between them. The CDR3 is 14 residues long. The origin of this receptor is a human donor who was either an allogeneic HSCT recipient or a stem cell or donor lymphocyte infusion donor (not recorded which). It is not recorded whose cells these are; they may come from a transplant donor. Sequenced input: blood, either unsorted or a sorted T cell fraction (not recorded which). The V gene is TRBV12-3 or TRBV12-4, the J gene TRBJ1-1; possibly TRBD1 for D (5 bases). The CDR3 is CASRLQAMNTEAFF. CDR3 in DNA: TGTGCCAGCAGACTACAGGCGATGAACACTGAAGCTTTCTTT.